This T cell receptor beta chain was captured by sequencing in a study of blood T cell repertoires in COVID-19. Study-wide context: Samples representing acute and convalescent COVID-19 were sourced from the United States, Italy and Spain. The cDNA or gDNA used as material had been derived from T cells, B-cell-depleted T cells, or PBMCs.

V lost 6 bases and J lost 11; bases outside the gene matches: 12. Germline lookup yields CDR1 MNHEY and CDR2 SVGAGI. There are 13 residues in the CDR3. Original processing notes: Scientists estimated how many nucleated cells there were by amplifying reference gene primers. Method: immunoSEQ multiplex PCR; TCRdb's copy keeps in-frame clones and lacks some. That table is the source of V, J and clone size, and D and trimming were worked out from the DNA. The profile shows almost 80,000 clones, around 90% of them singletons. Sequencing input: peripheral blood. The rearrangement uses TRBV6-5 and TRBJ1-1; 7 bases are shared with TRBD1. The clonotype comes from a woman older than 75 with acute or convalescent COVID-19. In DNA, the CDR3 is TGTGCCAGCAGAGACAGGGAAGGTTTTTGGGCTTTCTTT. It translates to CASRDREGFWAFF.